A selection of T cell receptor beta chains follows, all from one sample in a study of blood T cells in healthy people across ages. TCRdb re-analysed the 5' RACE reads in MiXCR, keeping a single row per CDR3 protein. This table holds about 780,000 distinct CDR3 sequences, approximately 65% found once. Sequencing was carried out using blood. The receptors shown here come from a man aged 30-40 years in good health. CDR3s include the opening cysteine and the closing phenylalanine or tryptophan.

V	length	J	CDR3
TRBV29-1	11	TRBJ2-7	CSVRGVPEQYF
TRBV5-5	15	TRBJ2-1	CASSLQRSLFYEQFF
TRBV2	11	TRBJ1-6	CASNRDSPLHF
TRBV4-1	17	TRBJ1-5	CASSQDQWTVSNQPQHF
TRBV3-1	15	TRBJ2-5	CASSQMSGGQEVQYF
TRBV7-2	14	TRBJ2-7	CASSHGQDSYEQYF
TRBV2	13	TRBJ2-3	CASSPPREDTQYF
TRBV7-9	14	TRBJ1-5	CASSLDRANQPQHF
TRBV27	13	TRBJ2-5	CATSRLSRETQYF
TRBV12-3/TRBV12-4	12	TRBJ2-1	CASSPRSWEQFF
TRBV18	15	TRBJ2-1	CASSPVRAAYNEQFF
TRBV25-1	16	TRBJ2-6	CASSEYESSGANVLTF
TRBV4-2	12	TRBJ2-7	CANSQGVYEQYF
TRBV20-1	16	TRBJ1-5	CSAASIARQPNQPQHF
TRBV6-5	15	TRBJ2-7	CASSLSRDSAYEQYF
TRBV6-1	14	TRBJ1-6	CASSEYLGNSPLHF
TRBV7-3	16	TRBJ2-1	CASSWGRQSSYNEQFF
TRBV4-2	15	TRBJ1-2	CASSQDPGGDYGYTF
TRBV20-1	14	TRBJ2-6	CSASPSSGANVLTF
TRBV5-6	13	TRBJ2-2	CASRQGATGELFF
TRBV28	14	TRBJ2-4	CASSSTGTIDEQYF
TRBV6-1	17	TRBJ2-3	CASSLIRSAGTTDTQYF
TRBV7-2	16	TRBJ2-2	CASSLVLARNTGELFF
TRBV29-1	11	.	CSVERANIQYF
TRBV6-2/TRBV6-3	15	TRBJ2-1	CASNKGARSYNEQFF
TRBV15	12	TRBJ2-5	CATSRFRETQYF
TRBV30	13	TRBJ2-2	CAWNDRGAGELFF
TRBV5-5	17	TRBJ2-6	CASRLNRQLSGANVLTF
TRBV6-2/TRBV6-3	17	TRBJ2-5	CASSPGRGGRVRETQYF
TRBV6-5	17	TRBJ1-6	CASSYLGDGVENSPLHF
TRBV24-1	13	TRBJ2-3	CATSDAGLDTQYF
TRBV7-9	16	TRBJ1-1	CASSPRFPPTLAEAFF
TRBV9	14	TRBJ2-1	CASRLAGDYDEQFF
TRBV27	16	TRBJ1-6	CASSSSGQNYNSPLHF
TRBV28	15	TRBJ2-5	CASSPPWGGKETQYF
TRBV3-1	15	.	CASSSAGTSGYEQYF
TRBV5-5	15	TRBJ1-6	CASSLAGSLNSPLHF
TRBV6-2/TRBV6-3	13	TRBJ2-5	CAIKQGAQETQYF
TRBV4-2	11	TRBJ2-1	CASSHVNEQFF
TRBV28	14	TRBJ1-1	CASSLPTAPREAFF
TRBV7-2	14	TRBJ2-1	CASSWRQGGYEQFF
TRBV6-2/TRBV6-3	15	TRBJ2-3	CASSLAGGPRDTQYF
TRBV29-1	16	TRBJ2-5	CSVEVGGRTAGETQYF
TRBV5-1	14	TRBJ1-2	CASSLEGQIYGYTF
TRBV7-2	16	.	CASSSTGTEFGGEQYF
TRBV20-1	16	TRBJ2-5	CSATHSNRQIEETQYF
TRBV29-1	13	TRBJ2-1	CSVDRGLNGEQFF
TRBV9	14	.	CASSPRQIQETQFF
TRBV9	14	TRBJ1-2	CASSPLEGSYGYTF
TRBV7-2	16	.	CASSLVAGGPVPEQYF
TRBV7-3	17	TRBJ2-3	CASSRWGDRGPADTQYF
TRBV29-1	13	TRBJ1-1	CSAWDRGNTEAFF
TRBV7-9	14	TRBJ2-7	CASSPNGPTYEQYF
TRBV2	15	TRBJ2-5	CASSVPTGGVETQYF
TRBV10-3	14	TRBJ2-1	CAINKQGAGNEQFF
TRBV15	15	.	CATSRDKDWQETQFF